This T cell receptor (beta chain) was obtained from a study of CD8+ T cells in alopecia areata. Study-level information: Each day, treated patients took oral tofacitinib twice, at 5 to 10 mg per dose. Patients given treatment had severity scored by the percentage of scalp area affected. General observations from the study: Tofacitinib significantly brought down scalp clonality and expanded CD8+ clones among top 100.

Concerning this clone itself: Its antigen remains unidentified.

The treatment: oral pan-JAK inhibitor, 5-10 mg twice daily. Obtained from alopecia areata patients were lesional scalp punch biopsies along with peripheral blood. This CDR3 has 12 residues. Trimming stripped 1 base from V and 3 bases from J, with 3 bases between. The germline V gene encodes CDR1 MGHRA and CDR2 YSYEKL. cDNA reverse transcribed from extracted RNA served as the sequencing template. Here immunoSEQ multiplex PCR was the method, and the copy in TCRdb shows in-frame clones only, minus some. The sample contains roughly 220,000 clones, 35% to 40% of which appear only once. The receptor's source is a human donor with alopecia areata. Sequenced material: CD4+ T cells sorted from blood, taken at approximately week 30, from a patient treated with tofacitinib. The V call is TRBV4-1, the J call TRBJ1-2; D is ambiguous. CDR3 protein: CASSQVDYGYTF. The CDR3 nucleotides read TGCGCCAGCAGCCAAGTAGACTATGGCTACACCTTC.